This TCR beta chain was obtained from a study of glioma-infiltrating T cells after dendritic cell vaccination. On the study more broadly: Patients received autologous tumor lysate-pulsed dendritic cell vaccination between about 2003 and 2012. Findings and caveats of the study: Estimated pretreatment TIL content predicted outcome after dendritic cell vaccination.

Germline V gene data show CDR1 as SGDLS and CDR2 as YYNGEE. Trimming stripped 7 bases from V and 4 bases from J, with 8 bases between. CDR3 size: 12 residues. Remarks on this clone: Its antigen is unidentified.

Repertoires were generated with immunoSEQ multiplex PCR, while TCRdb's copy carries only in-frame clones and drops some. Here the sample spans tens of thousands of clones, around 85% being singletons. This rearrangement joins TRBV9 to TRBJ2-2, with D maybe TRBD1 (6 bases). The source was blood, collected before dendritic cell vaccination. This TCR came from a human donor with glioblastoma. In DNA, the CDR3 is TGTGCCAGCGGGGGCAGCACCGGGGAGCTGTTTTTT. It is translated as CASGGSTGELFF.